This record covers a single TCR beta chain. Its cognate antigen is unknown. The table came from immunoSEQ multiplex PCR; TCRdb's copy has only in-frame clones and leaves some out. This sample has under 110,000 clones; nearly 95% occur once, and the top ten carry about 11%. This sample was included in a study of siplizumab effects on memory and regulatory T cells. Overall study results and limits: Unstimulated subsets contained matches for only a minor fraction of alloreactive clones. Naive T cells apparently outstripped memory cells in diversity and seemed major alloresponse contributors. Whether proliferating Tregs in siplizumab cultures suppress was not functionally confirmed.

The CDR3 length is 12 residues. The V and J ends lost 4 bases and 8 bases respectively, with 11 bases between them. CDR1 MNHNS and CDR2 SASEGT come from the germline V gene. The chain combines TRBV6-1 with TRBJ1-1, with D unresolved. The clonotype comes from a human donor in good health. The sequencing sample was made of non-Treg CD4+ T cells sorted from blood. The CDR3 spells CASSGNRVEAFF. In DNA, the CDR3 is TGTGCCAGCAGTGGAAACAGAGTAGAAGCTTTCTTT.